There are a few counts of the clone carrying this T cell receptor beta chain. These data originate in a study of beta chain features in type 1 diabetes. Trimming removed 1 base at V and 7 bases at J, with 16 bases between. The CDR3 is 16 residues long. CDR1 and CDR2 from the germline V gene are SEHNR and FQNEAQ (reference sequence). Central memory, naive, regulatory and stem cell-like memory CD4+ cells were sorted by CD45RO/CCR7/CD25/CD127/CD95/CD27. Expressed TCRB transcripts were sequenced, since all the RNA that had been isolated was reverse transcribed. Here immunoSEQ multiplex PCR was the method, and the copy in TCRdb shows in-frame clones only, minus some. Here the sample spans around 160,000 clones, nearly 50% being singletons.

The sample taken for sequencing was Tregs from blood. The sequence was collected from a man younger than 35 in good health. The genes are TRBV7-9 and TRBJ1-4, with D hard to call. CDR3: CASSLVGGSAGEKLFF. The CDR3 DNA sequence: TGTGCCAGCAGCTTAGTTGGAGGCAGTGCCGGTGAAAAACTGTTTTTT. Based on the CDR3 plus reference TRBV7-9 and TRBJ1-4, the full variable domain is DTGVSQNPRHKITKRGQNVTFRCDPISEHNRLYWYRQTLGQGPEFLTYFQNEAQLEKSRLLSDRFSAERPKGSFSTLEIQRTEQGDSAMYLCASSLVGGSAGEKLFFGSGTQLSVL.